Each of the 3 T cell receptor beta chains below was sequenced from the same sample in a study of cytomegalovirus exposure and HLA in healthy donors. The PCR used 60 Vbeta and 13 Jbeta primers. The assay was immunoSEQ multiplex PCR, and TCRdb's table has in-frame clones only and misses some. This table lists roughly 80,000 clones. What was sequenced was PBMCs. These receptors came from a man in his fifties in good health and CMV-seronegative.

The genes are TRBV18 and TRBJ1-1; no reliable D call. Deletions cut 6 bases from V and 7 bases from J, with 15 bases between. The V gene's germline CDR1 is KGHSH and CDR2 LQKENI. There are 13 residues in the CDR3. The CDR3 is CASSPGMEDEAFF. CDR3 DNA sequence: TGTGCCAGCTCTCCGGGTATGGAGGATGAAGCTTTCTTT.

This chain connects TRBV18 to TRBJ1-2; no firm D call. Germline lookup yields CDR1 KGHSH and CDR2 LQKENI. Trimming took off 1 base at V and 3 bases at J, with 12 bases between the two ends. The CDR3 covers 15 residues. CDR3 DNA: TGTGCCAGCTCACCACAAGAGGCCACGGACTATGGCTACACCTTC. Translated: CASSPQEATDYGYTF.

The V and J genes are TRBV6-6 and TRBJ1-2; 9 bases align to TRBD1. Germline CDR1 is MNHNY and CDR2 is SVGAGI (reference sequence). V shed 5 bases and J 4 bases; nucleotides not matched to a gene: 11. The CDR3 loop spans 16 amino acids. The CDR3 loop is CASSPPGTGRAYGYTF. For the CDR3, the DNA is TGTGCCAGCAGTCCCCCCGGGACAGGGAGAGCCTATGGCTACACCTTC.